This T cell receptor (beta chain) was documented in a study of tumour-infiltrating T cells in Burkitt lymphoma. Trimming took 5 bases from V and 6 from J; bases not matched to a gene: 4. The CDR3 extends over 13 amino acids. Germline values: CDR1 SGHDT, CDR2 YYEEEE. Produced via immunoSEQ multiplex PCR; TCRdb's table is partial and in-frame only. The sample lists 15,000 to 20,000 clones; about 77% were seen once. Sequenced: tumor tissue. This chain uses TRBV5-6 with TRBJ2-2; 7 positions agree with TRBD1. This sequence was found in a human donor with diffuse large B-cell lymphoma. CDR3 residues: CASRRQGPGELFF. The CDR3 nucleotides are TGTGCCAGCAGGCGACAGGGACCCGGGGAGCTGTTTTTT.